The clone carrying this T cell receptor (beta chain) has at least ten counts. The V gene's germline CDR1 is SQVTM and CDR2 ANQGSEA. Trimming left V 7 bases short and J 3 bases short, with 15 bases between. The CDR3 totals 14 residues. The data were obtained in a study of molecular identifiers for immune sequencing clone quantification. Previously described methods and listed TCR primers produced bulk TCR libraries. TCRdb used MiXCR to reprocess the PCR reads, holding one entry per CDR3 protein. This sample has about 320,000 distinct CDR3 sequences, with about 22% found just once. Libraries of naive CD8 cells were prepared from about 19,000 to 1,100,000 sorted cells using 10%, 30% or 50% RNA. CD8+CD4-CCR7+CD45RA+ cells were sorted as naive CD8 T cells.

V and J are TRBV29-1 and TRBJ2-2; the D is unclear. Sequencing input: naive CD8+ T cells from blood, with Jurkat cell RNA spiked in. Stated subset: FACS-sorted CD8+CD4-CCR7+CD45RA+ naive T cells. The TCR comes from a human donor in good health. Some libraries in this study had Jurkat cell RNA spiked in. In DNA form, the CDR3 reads TGCAGCGCTGCCGACAAGAGAGACACCGGGGAGCTGTTTTTT. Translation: CSAADKRDTGELFF.